The present T cell receptor beta chain was sequenced within a study of shared clonotypes between healthy human individuals. Germline V gene sequence: CDR1 MDHEN, CDR2 SYDVKM. The V end was cut by 6 bases, the J end by 3 bases, with 13 bases between. This CDR3 contains 14 residues. CD45RO-negative, CCR7-positively selected cells formed the naive CD8 fraction, excluding terminally differentiated effector memory CD45RA+ cells. Clones were sequenced by immunoSEQ multiplex PCR, and TCRdb holds only the in-frame ones, with some missing. The table lists around 1.9 million clones, 93% of them singletons. The sample was naive CD8+ T cells from PBMCs. The rearrangement joins TRBV28 to TRBJ2-3; possibly TRBD2 for D (5 bases). The TCR comes from a man aged 18 to 35 in good health. Some clones in this sample may be carry-over from other donors' samples. The CDR3 nucleotides are TGTGCCAGCAGGCGACCACGGAGGACAGATACGCAGTATTTT. Protein: CASRRPRRTDTQYF. Full variable domain (missing parts from reference TRBV28 and TRBJ2-3): DVKVTQSSRYLVKRTGEKVFLECVQDMDHENMFWYRQDPGLGLRLIYFSYDVKMKEKGDIPEGYSVSREKKERFSLILESASTNQTSMYLCASRRPRRTDTQYFGPGTRLTVL.